This entry concerns a single TCR beta chain. Antigen: not known. A junction end diverges from the germline sequence, so it may reflect a read error. The CDR3 is 14 residues long. Germline V lookup: CDR1 SQVTM, CDR2 ANQGSEA. This sample was included in a study of T cells in Graves' hyperthyroidism and ophthalmopathy. General study points: Most thyroid clonotypes with frequency above 0.001 were detected in blood. Through a model of 13 V-J features, ophthalmopathy was separated from stable hyperthyroidism.

Amplification of TCR beta CDR3 regions used RNA as the template. First-round RT-PCR of the TCR CDR3 relied on the HTBI primer set. TCRdb itself ran the multiplex PCR reads through MiXCR, one entry per CDR3 protein. The sample includes some 510,000 distinct CDR3 sequences, more than 45% of them seen just once. Stable Graves' hyperthyroidism meant no ophthalmopathy progression within 18 months. Diagnostic decisions used clinical symptoms, serum thyroxine and TRAb, thyroid ultrasound and orbital computed tomography. J is TRBJ2-2 and V is TRBV29-1; D not resolved. This TCR was sampled from a young woman with Graves' hyperthyroidism. The sequenced sample consisted of peripheral blood or thyroid tissue (not recorded which). DNA for the CDR3: TGTGCCAGTATCTGGCGGATGGACACCGGGGAGCTGTTTTTT. It codes for CASIWRMDTGELFF.